Below are 7 T cell receptor beta chains sequenced from a single sample in a study of cytomegalovirus exposure and HLA in healthy donors (dated by TCRdb to about 2017). To prepare the library, the immunoSEQ multiplex PCR assay was applied. The multiplex PCR relied on a mix of 60 forward primers for TCR Vbeta segments and 13 reverse primers for TCR Jbeta segments. Imported from immuneACCESS, the table was reduced by TCRdb to in-frame sequences with V and J called. These copies leave out some clones; in studies compared against another copy, an unresolved V gene accounts for under half, and the cause of the remainder is not known. This sample has 130,000 or so clones in its table, and 77% of those were observed once. The ten most abundant clones make up around 1.3% of the sample. The sequenced material came from PBMCs. These receptors were taken from a woman aged 35 to 49 in good health and CMV-seronegative.

The chain recombines TRBV2 with TRBJ1-5; a weak D match, TRBD1 (5 bases). V was clipped by 4 bases and J by 5 bases, with 6 bases between them. The CDR3 is 12 residues long. The germline CDR1 and CDR2 sequences are SNHLY and FYNNEI. The chain's CDR3 is CASSAGDQPQHF. The CDR3 coding sequence is TGTGCCAGCAGTGCGGGGGATCAGCCCCAGCATTTT.

J is TRBJ2-5 and V is TRBV18, with 12 bases matching TRBD1. The germline V gene encodes CDR1 KGHSH and CDR2 LQKENI. CDR3 length equals 16 residues. With V trimmed by 1 base and J by 1 base, 1 base remained unmatched. The CDR3 loop reads CASSPRDRGLQETQYF. The CDR3 DNA sequence: TGTGCCAGCTCACCACGGGACAGGGGGCTCCAAGAGACCCAGTACTTC. The whole variable domain, filled in from reference TRBV18 and TRBJ2-5, reads NAGVMQNPRHLVRRRGQEARLRCSPMKGHSHVYWYRQLPEEGLKFMVYLQKENIIDESGMPKERFSAEFPKEGPSILRIQQVVRGDSAAYFCASSPRDRGLQETQYFGPGTRLLVL.

The chain carries TRBV6-1 and TRBJ1-2; no clear D. V lost 0 bases, J lost 5 bases, and 13 bases lay in between. The CDR3 runs to 15 residues. In germline, CDR1 is MNHNS, CDR2 SASEGT. CDR3 DNA sequence: TGTGCCAGCAGTGAAGCAGGCTTACAGAATTATGGCTACACCTTC. It translates to CASSEAGLQNYGYTF.

This chain links TRBV30 with TRBJ1-2, with D tentatively TRBD1 (5 bases). This CDR3 has 13 residues. The germline V gene has CDR1 GTSNPN and CDR2 SVGIG (reference sequence). Trimming left V 0 bases short and J 1 base short, with 6 bases between. The CDR3 reads CAWSVGVNYGYTF. The CDR3 region has the DNA TGTGCCTGGAGTGTAGGGGTTAACTATGGCTACACCTTC.

This chain connects TRBV2 to TRBJ1-3; D might be TRBD1 (5 bases). With 5 bases removed from V and 2 bases from J, the gap between germline ends came to 13 bases. Germline V gene sequence: CDR1 SNHLY, CDR2 FYNNEI. The CDR3 length is 15 residues. CDR3 sequence reads: CASSLGQGTGNTIYF. The CDR3 bases are TGTGCCAGCAGTCTCGGACAAGGAACTGGAAACACCATATATTTT.

Comments on this clone: The sample holds other DNA sequences that translate to the same CDR3. The J gene is TRBJ2-5, the V gene TRBV5-1; 11 bases agree with TRBD2. CDR3 length equals 16 residues. Unmatched junction bases numbered 6, after V lost 0 bases and J lost 5 bases. CDR1 is SGHRS and CDR2 is YFSETQ in the germline V gene. The DNA of the CDR3 is TGCGCCAGCAGCTTGGATAGCGGGGGGGCCGGGGAGACCCAGTACTTC. It specifies CASSLDSGGAGETQYF.

This chain uses TRBV4-2 with TRBJ1-4; a weak D match, TRBD1 (6 bases). Trimming pared 4 bases from V and 1 base from J, leaving 7 bases between. The CDR3 totals 14 residues. Germline V gene sequence: CDR1 LGHNA, CDR2 YNFKEQ. The CDR3 nucleotides are TGTGCCAGCAGCCTGGACAGAACTAATGAAAAACTGTTTTTT. Its translation is CASSLDRTNEKLFF.